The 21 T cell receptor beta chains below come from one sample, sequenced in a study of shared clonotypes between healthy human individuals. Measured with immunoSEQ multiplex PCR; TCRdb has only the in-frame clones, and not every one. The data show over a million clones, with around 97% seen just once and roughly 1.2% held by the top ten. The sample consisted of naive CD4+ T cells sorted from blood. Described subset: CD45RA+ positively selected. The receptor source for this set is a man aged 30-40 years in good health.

This CDR3 reads CASSALPATNEKLFF. For the CDR3, the DNA is TGTGCCAGCAGTGCCTTACCCGCAACTAATGAAAAACTGTTTTTT. The chain combines TRBV7-2 with TRBJ1-4, with D unclear. The V and J ends lost 6 bases and 0 bases respectively, with 11 bases between them. Germline CDR1 and CDR2: SGHTA and FQGNSA. The CDR3 is made up of 15 amino acids.

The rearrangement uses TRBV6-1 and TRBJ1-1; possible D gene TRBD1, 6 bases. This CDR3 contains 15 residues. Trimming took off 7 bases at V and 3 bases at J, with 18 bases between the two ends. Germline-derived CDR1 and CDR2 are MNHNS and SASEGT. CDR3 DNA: TGTGCCAGCATCACCCGGGGGCAGGGAGACACTGAAGCTTTCTTT. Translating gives CASITRGQGDTEAFF.

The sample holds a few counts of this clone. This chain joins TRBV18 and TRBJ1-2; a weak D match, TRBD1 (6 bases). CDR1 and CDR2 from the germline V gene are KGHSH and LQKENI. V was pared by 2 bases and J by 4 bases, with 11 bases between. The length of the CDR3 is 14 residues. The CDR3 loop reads CASSPATGIYGYTF. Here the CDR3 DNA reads TGTGCCAGCTCACCAGCGACAGGAATCTATGGCTACACCTTC.

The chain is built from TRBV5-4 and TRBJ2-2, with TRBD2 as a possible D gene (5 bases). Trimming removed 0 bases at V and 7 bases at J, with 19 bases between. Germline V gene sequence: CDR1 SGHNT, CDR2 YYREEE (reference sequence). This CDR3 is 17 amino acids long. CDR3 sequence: CASSLAPGKGRHGELFF. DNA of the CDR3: TGTGCCAGCAGCTTGGCTCCCGGGAAAGGCCGACACGGGGAGCTGTTTTTT.

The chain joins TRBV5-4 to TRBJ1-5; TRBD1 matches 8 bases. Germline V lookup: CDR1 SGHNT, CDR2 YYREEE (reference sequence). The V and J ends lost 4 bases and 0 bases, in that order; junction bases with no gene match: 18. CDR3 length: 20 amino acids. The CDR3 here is CASSPPPPPGGRYSNQPQHF. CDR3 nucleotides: TGTGCCAGCAGCCCCCCTCCCCCCCCAGGGGGCAGATATAGCAATCAGCCCCAGCATTTT. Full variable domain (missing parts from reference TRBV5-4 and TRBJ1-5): ETGVTQSPTHLIKTRGQQVTLRCSSQSGHNTVSWYQQALGQGPQFIFQYYREEENGRGNFPPRFSGLQFPNYSSELNVNALELDDSALYLCASSPPPPPGGRYSNQPQHFGDGTRLSIL.

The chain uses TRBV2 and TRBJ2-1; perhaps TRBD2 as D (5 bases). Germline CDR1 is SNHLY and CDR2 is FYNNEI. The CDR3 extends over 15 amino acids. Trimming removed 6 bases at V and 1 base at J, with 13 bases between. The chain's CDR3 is CASRDLALSYNEQFF. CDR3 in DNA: TGTGCCAGCAGGGATTTAGCGTTATCCTACAATGAGCAGTTCTTC.

CDR3 sequence reads: CASSVSSGEWETQYF. In DNA, the CDR3 is TGTGCCAGCAGCGTTTCCTCGGGGGAGTGGGAGACCCAGTACTTC. The rearrangement links TRBV9 to TRBJ2-5; D may be TRBD2 (6 bases). The CDR3 extends over 15 amino acids. With 2 bases removed from V and 5 bases from J, the gap between germline ends came to 16 bases. Germline V gives CDR1 SGDLS, CDR2 YYNGEE.

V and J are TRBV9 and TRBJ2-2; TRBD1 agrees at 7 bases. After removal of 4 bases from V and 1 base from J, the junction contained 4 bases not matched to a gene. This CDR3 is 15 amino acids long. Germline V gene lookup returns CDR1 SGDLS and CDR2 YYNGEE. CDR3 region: CASSKTGENTGELFF. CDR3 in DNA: TGTGCCAGCAGCAAAACAGGGGAGAACACCGGGGAGCTGTTTTTT.

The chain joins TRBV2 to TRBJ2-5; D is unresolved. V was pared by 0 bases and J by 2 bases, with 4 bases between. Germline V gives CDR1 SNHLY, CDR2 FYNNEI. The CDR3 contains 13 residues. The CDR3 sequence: CASSEAEQETQYF. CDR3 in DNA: TGTGCCAGCAGTGAAGCAGAGCAAGAGACCCAGTACTTC.

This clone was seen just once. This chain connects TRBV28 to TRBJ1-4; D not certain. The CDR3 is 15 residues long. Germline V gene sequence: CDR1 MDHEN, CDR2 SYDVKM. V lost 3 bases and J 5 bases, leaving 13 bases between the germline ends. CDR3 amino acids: CASSFRRAQNEKLFF. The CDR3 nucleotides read TGTGCCAGCAGTTTCCGAAGGGCACAGAATGAAAAACTGTTTTTT.

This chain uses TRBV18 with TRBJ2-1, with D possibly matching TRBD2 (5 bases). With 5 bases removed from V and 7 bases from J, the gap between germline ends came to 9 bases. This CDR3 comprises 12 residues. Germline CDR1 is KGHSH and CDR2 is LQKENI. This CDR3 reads CASSATGNEQFF. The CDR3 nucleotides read TGTGCCAGCTCAGCCACGGGGAATGAGCAGTTCTTC.

The CDR3 region is CASSDLSGSGKETQYF. The CDR3 coding sequence is TGTGCCAGCAGTGATCTTAGCGGGAGTGGCAAGGAGACCCAGTACTTC. The rearrangement uses TRBV25-1 and TRBJ2-5; TRBD2 matches 9 bases. Germline V gene sequence: CDR1 MGHDK, CDR2 SYGVNS. V shed 3 bases, J shed 5 bases, and the junction held 10 bases outside the gene matches. The CDR3 is made up of 16 amino acids.

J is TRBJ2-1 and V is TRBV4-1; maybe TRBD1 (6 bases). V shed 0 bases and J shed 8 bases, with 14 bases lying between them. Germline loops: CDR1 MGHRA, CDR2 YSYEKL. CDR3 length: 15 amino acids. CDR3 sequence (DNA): TGCGCCAGCAGCCAAGAGGGGGCTAGATTCTATGAGCAGTTCTTC. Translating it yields CASSQEGARFYEQFF.

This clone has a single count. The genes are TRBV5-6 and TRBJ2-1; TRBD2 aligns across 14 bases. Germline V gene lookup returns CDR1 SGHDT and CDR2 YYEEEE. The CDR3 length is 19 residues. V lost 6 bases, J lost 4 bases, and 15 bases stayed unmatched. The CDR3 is CASNNFTGLAGGLYNEQFF. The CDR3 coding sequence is TGTGCCAGCAACAATTTTACCGGACTAGCGGGAGGCCTATACAATGAGCAGTTCTTC.

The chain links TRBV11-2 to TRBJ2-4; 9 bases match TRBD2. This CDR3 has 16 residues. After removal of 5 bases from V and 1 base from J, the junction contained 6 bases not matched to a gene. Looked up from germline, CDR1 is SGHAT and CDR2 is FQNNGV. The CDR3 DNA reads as TGTGCCAGCAGCCGTAGACTAGCGGTGGCCAAAAACATTCAGTACTTC. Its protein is CASSRRLAVAKNIQYF.

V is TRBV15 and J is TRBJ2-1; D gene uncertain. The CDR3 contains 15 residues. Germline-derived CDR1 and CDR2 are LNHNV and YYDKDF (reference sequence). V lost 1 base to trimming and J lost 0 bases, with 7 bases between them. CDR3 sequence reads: CATSRGRGSYNEQFF. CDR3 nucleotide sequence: TGTGCCACCAGCAGAGGTCGTGGCTCCTACAATGAGCAGTTCTTC.

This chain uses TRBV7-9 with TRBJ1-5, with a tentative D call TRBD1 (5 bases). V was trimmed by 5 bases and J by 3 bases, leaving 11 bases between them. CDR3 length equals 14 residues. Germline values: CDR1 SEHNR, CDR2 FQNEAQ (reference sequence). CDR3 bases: TGTGCCAGCAGCGTTGACAGCCTCAATCAGCCCCAGCATTTT. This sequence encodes CASSVDSLNQPQHF.

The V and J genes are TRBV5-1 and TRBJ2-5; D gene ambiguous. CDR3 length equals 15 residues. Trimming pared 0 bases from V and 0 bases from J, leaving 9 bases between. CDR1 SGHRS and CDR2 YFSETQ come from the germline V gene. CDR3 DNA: TGCGCCAGCAGCTTGGATTCGGTACACCAAGAGACCCAGTACTTC. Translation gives CASSLDSVHQETQYF.

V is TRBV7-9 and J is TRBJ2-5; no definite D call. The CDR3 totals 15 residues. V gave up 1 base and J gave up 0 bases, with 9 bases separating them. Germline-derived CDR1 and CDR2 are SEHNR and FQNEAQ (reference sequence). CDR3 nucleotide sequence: TGTGCCAGCAGCTTAGGAGGTACGCACCAAGAGACCCAGTACTTC. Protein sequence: CASSLGGTHQETQYF.

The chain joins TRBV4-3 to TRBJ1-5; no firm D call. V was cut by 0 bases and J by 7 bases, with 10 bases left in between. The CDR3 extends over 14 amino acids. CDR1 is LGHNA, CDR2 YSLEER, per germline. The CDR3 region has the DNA TGCGCCAGCAGCCAAGATCTTGGGGAACAGCCCCAGCATTTT. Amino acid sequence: CASSQDLGEQPQHF.

CDR3 protein: CASSLAWGREFSDEQYF. The DNA for the CDR3 is TGTGCCAGCAGCTTAGCGTGGGGCAGGGAATTTTCCGACGAGCAGTACTTC. This chain joins TRBV7-9 and TRBJ2-7, with a weak D call TRBD1 (5 bases). The CDR3 totals 17 residues. Germline values: CDR1 SEHNR, CDR2 FQNEAQ (reference sequence). V shed 0 bases and J shed 5 bases, with 20 bases lying between them.